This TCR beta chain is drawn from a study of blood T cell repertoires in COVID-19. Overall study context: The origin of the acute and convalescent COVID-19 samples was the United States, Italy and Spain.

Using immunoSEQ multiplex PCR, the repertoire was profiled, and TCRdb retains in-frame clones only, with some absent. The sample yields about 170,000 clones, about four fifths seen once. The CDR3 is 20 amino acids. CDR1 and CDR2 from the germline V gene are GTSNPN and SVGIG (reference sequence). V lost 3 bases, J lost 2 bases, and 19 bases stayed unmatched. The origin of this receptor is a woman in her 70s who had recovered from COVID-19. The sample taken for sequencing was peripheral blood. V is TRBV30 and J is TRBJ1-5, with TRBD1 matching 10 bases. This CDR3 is CAWSPTPPRTGGWGNQPQHF. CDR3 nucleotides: TGTGCCTGGAGCCCAACCCCCCCCCGGACAGGGGGGTGGGGCAATCAGCCCCAGCATTTT. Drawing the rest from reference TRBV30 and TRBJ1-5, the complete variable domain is SQTIHQWPATLVQPVGSPLSLECTVEGTSNPNLYWYRQAAGRGLQLLFYSVGIGQISSEVPQNLSASRPQDRQFILSSKKLLLSDSGFYLCAWSPTPPRTGGWGNQPQHFGDGTRLSIL.